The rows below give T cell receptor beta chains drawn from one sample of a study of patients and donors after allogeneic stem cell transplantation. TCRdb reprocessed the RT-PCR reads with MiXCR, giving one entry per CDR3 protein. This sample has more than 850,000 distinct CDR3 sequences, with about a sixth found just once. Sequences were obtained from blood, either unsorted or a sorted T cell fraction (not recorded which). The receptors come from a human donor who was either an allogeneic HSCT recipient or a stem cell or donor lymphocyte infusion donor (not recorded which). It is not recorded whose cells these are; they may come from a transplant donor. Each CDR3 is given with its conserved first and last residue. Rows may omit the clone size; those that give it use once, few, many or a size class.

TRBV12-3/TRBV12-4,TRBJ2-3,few,CASRPERGGPDTQYF
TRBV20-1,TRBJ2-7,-,CSAPRARDTQYEQYF
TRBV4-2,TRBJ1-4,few,CASSQEGTGVNIATNEKLFF
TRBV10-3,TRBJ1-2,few,CAISPLTTGYTF
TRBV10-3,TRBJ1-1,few,CAISEVGTETNTEAFF
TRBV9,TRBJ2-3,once,CASSVVIGTDTQYF
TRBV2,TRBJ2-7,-,CASIETSGAHEQYF
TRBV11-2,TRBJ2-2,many,CASSLLMVAVNTGELFF
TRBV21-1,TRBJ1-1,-,CASSKNSNRLNTEAFF
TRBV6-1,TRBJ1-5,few,CASRPTVGANQPQHF
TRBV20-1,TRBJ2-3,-,CSARRRRVGTDTQYF
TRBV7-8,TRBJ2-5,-,CASSLRLAGGVSRQETQYF
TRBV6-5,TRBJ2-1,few,CASSYGTGDNEQFF
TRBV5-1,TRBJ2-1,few,CASSAGTPGVNEQFF
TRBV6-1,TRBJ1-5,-,CASSPYRGGQPQHF
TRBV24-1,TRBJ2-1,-,CATSDLDRTGNYNEQFF
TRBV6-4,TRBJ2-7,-,CASSWGGDGWDEQYF
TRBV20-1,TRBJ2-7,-,CSARDRSLARQSYEQYF
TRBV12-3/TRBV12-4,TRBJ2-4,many,CASSLTLTWEIAKNIQYF
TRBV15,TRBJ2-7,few,CATSREIGTGYHEQYF
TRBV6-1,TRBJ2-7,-,CASSRSGSGSYEQYF
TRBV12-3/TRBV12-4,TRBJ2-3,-,CASSLANPSTDTQYF
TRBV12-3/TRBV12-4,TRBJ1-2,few,CASKQGYGYTF
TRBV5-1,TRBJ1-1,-,CASSLGPRGPTEAFF
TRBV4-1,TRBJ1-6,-,CASSQDVSVNSPLHF
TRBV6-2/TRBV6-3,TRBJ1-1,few,CASNHGGAMNTEAFF
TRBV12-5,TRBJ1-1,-,CASGLGVTAPMNTEAFF
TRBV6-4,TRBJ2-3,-,CASSDPYRGTDTQYF
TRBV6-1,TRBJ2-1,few,CASSTYSSGGAHNEQFF
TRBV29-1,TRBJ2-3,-,CSVITRGTQYF
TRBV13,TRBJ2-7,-,CASSMGLGGYEQYF
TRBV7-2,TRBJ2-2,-,CASSFSGGGTGELFF
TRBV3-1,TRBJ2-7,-,CASSLLAGASYEQYF
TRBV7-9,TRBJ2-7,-,CASSSWGDYPTYEQYF
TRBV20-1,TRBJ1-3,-,CSARNRKNTIYF
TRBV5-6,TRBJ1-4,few,CASSLEGEIREKLFF
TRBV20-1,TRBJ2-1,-,CSARDPYRSYNEQFF
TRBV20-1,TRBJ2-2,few,CSASSPGPSHTGELFF
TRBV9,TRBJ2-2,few,CASSPLAGRNTGELFF